This entry lists 23 T cell receptor beta chains sequenced from one sample in a study of beta chain features in type 1 diabetes. cDNA synthesis used the whole RNA isolate, giving expressed TCRB sequences. Measured with immunoSEQ multiplex PCR; TCRdb has only the in-frame clones, and not every one. The sample carries a few hundred thousand clones, roughly 14% recorded once. Their antigen targets remain unknown. General study findings and limits: In all four CD4+ subsets, TCRB CDR3 length was significantly, moderately reduced in type 1 diabetes.

The sample consisted of naive CD4+ T cells from blood. The receptors stem from a man younger than 45 with type 1 diabetes.

The J gene is TRBJ2-3, the V gene TRBV5-8; D uncertain. The CDR3 has 15 residues. Looked up from germline, CDR1 is SGHTS and CDR2 is YDEGEE. Trimming pared 3 bases from V and 0 bases from J, leaving 11 bases between. The CDR3 DNA sequence: TGTGCCAGCAGCTCTAACTTGGTTAGCACAGATACGCAGTATTTT. Protein product: CASSSNLVSTDTQYF.

This chain connects TRBV12-5 to TRBJ1-5; D possibly corresponds to TRBD1 (5 bases). The CDR3 length is 14 residues. The germline gives CDR1 LGHNT, CDR2 FRNRAP. The V end lost 1 base, the J end lost 1 base, and 5 bases lay between the germline ends. CDR3 nucleotide sequence: TGTGCTAGTGGTTTGGGACAGAGCAATCAGCCCCAGCATTTT. This gives the protein CASGLGQSNQPQHF.

In this sample, this clone turned up a few times. One junction end disagrees with the germline gene, perhaps due to a read error. V and J are TRBV15 and TRBJ2-1; possible D gene TRBD1, 6 bases. In germline, CDR1 is LNHNV, CDR2 YYDKDF (reference sequence). This CDR3 comprises 12 residues. CDR3 in DNA: TGTGCCACCAGCACGAGGGACAAAGAGCAGTTCTTC. Protein sequence: CATSTRDKEQFF.

This clone was counted a few times. This chain connects TRBV7-9 to TRBJ2-5, with D possibly being TRBD1 (6 bases). Germline values: CDR1 SEHNR, CDR2 FQNEAQ (reference sequence). The CDR3 consists of 15 residues. The ends were cut back, 3 bases at V and 1 base at J, with 12 bases in the middle. The CDR3 DNA is TGTGCCAGCAGCTTTTGGACAGCCCTCCAAGAGACCCAGTACTTC. This sequence encodes CASSFWTALQETQYF.

This clone has just a few counts. The junction does not match germline at one end; this may be a read error. The V gene is TRBV5-1, the J gene TRBJ2-5, with 10 bases matching TRBD2. The CDR3 sequence is 16 residues long. Looked up from germline, CDR1 is SGHRS and CDR2 is YFSETQ. The CDR3 reads CASTLDTAGGLETQYF. The CDR3 DNA is TGCGCCAGCACCTTGGATACAGCGGGGGGGCTGGAGACCCAGTACTTC.

This chain joins TRBV19 and TRBJ1-2; D unclear. Per germline, CDR1 LNHDA and CDR2 SQIVND (reference sequence). V gave up 4 bases and J gave up 7 bases, with 13 bases separating them. CDR3 length: 13 residues. CDR3 residues: CASSTQDTAGYTF. CDR3 in DNA: TGTGCCAGTAGTACCCAGGATACGGCTGGCTACACCTTC.

This clone was picked up a small number of times. The rearrangement links TRBV7-9 to TRBJ2-1; D might be TRBD2 (5 bases). The CDR3 contains 13 residues. Germline lookup yields CDR1 SEHNR and CDR2 FQNEAQ (reference sequence). V gave up 1 base and J gave up 7 bases, with 8 bases separating them. The CDR3 bases are TGTGCCAGCAGCTTAGGCCTAGCTAATGAGCAGTTCTTC. It yields the protein CASSLGLANEQFF. The full variable domain, in which reference TRBV7-9 and TRBJ2-1 provide the parts outside the CDR3, is DTGVSQNPRHKITKRGQNVTFRCDPISEHNRLYWYRQTLGQGPEFLTYFQNEAQLEKSRLLSDRFSAERPKGSFSTLEIQRTEQGDSAMYLCASSLGLANEQFFGPGTRLTVL.

This clone showed up just a few times. The chain employs TRBV6-5 and TRBJ1-1; D is unclear. The CDR3 is 12 amino acids. The V end lost 8 bases, the J end lost 6 bases, and 13 bases lay between the germline ends. Germline V gives CDR1 MNHEY, CDR2 SVGAGI. The CDR3 bases are TGTGCCAGCGGTCCGGGATTCTCTGAAGCTTTCTTT. Its translation: CASGPGFSEAFF.

This clone was seen a few times. This chain joins TRBV6-1 and TRBJ2-7; 9 nucleotides agree with TRBD1. Germline V gives CDR1 MNHNS, CDR2 SASEGT. This CDR3 has 14 residues. After removal of 4 bases from V and 0 bases from J, the junction contained 1 base not matched to a gene. The chain's CDR3 is CASSAGQGSYEQYF. The CDR3, as DNA: TGTGCCAGCAGTGCGGGACAGGGCTCCTACGAGCAGTACTTC.

The rearrangement links TRBV19 to TRBJ2-2; D not resolved. The V end lost 4 bases, the J end lost 0 bases, and 18 bases lay between the germline ends. The CDR3 has 18 residues. CDR1 and CDR2 from the germline V gene are LNHDA and SQIVND (reference sequence). In DNA, the CDR3 is TGTGCCAGTAGTACTTTACTGGGCTCGATACCGAACACCGGGGAGCTGTTTTTT. This sequence encodes CASSTLLGSIPNTGELFF.

This clone occurred a few times. The chain combines TRBV4-1 with TRBJ2-2; possibly TRBD1 for D (6 bases). This CDR3 contains 17 residues. Per the germline V gene, CDR1 is MGHRA and CDR2 is YSYEKL. Trimming cost V 1 base and J 1 base, with 13 bases left between them. The CDR3 is CASSQGVKTGNTGELFF. CDR3 DNA: TGCGCCAGCAGCCAAGGGGTTAAGACAGGGAACACCGGGGAGCTGTTTTTT.

The rearrangement links TRBV6-5 to TRBJ2-3, with TRBD2 matching over 7 bases. The V gene's germline CDR1 is MNHEY and CDR2 SVGAGI. Trimming at V came to 7 bases and at J to 0 bases, leaving 7 bases not matched to a gene. CDR3 length: 15 residues. In nucleotides, the CDR3 is TGTGCCAGCAAACTAGCGCTCCAGAGCACAGATACGCAGTATTTT. Translating gives CASKLALQSTDTQYF.

Only a few counts were recorded for this clone. The chain employs TRBV5-4 and TRBJ1-5; 7 bases line up with TRBD1. Germline assignment: CDR1 SGHNT and CDR2 YYREEE (reference sequence). This CDR3 contains 13 residues. J gave up 6 bases and V 2 bases, and 2 bases lay outside the gene matches. Here the CDR3 reads CASSLQGFQPQHF. The CDR3 region has the DNA TGTGCCAGCAGCTTACAGGGGTTTCAGCCCCAGCATTTT.

This rearrangement joins TRBV14 to TRBJ2-1, with TRBD2 matching 7 bases. Germline loops: CDR1 SGHDN, CDR2 FVKESK. This CDR3 contains 18 residues. J gave up 3 bases and V 0 bases, and 11 bases lay outside the gene matches. CDR3 in amino acids: CASSQDKGAGVGYNEQFF. CDR3 sequence (DNA): TGTGCCAGCAGCCAAGATAAGGGCGCGGGAGTGGGCTACAATGAGCAGTTCTTC.

The chain links TRBV19 to TRBJ2-2; the match to TRBD1 covers 12 bases. Germline V lookup: CDR1 LNHDA, CDR2 SQIVND (reference sequence). J lost 0 bases, V lost 5 bases, and 13 bases had no gene match. The CDR3 spans 20 residues. The CDR3 reads CASSGISGQGALTNTGELFF. The CDR3 nucleotides read TGTGCCAGTAGTGGTATCTCGGGACAGGGGGCCCTAACGAACACCGGGGAGCTGTTTTTT.

The chain carries TRBV15 and TRBJ2-5; D might be TRBD2 (6 bases). The CDR3 runs 15 residues. The V gene's germline CDR1 is LNHNV and CDR2 YYDKDF (reference sequence). Trimming stripped 0 bases from V and 1 base from J, with 9 bases between. In DNA form, the CDR3 reads TGTGCCACCAGCAGAGATGGTAGCGGCCAAGAGACCCAGTACTTC. Translating gives CATSRDGSGQETQYF.

The gene calls are TRBV9 and TRBJ2-7; the match to TRBD2 covers 9 bases. From germline, CDR1 is SGDLS and CDR2 YYNGEE. This CDR3 comprises 14 residues. V was pared by 4 bases and J by 5 bases, with 7 bases of the junction left unmatched. The CDR3 sequence is CASSPRSGSNEQYF. In DNA, the CDR3 is TGTGCCAGCAGCCCCCGTAGCGGGAGTAACGAGCAGTACTTC.

The CDR3 DNA sequence: TGTGCCAGCAGCTGGACTAGCGGGGCGGAGACCCAGTACTTC. Its protein product is CASSWTSGAETQYF. The chain joins TRBV5-4 to TRBJ2-5; 12 bases align to TRBD2. With 3 bases clipped from V and 5 bases from J, the junction kept 2 bases outside the gene matches. The CDR3 is 14 residues long. CDR1 and CDR2 from the germline V gene are SGHNT and YYREEE (reference sequence).

V usage is TRBV6-5 and J usage is TRBJ1-1; D not certain. Germline V CDR1 and CDR2: MNHEY, SVGAGI. The CDR3 is 14 amino acids. Trimming took off 5 bases at V and 1 base at J, with 11 bases between the two ends. For the CDR3, the DNA is TGTGCCAGCAGTCGGATGACTGGGAACACTGAAGCTTTCTTT. It specifies CASSRMTGNTEAFF.

Only a few counts were recorded for this clone. V usage is TRBV2 and J usage is TRBJ2-5, with 7 bases identical to TRBD2. The CDR3 sequence is 14 residues long. CDR1 is SNHLY, CDR2 FYNNEI, per germline. The V segment lost 4 bases and the J segment 1 base; nucleotides outside the gene matches: 3. Here the CDR3 reads CASSGPGGQETQYF. DNA for the CDR3: TGTGCCAGCAGTGGGCCGGGGGGCCAAGAGACCCAGTACTTC.

The chain combines TRBV29-1 with TRBJ2-3; 11 bases align to TRBD2. The germline CDR1 and CDR2 sequences are SQVTM and ANQGSEA. J lost 10 bases, V lost 6 bases, and 15 bases had no gene match. There are 15 residues in the CDR3. The CDR3, as DNA: TGCAGCGTCAAGCGTCTAGCGGGGGGCTTATCGGCGCAGTATTTT. Its translation: CSVKRLAGGLSAQYF.

The gene calls are TRBV9 and TRBJ2-1; the D is unclear. The CDR3 length is 12 residues. Germline CDR1 reads SGDLS; CDR2 reads YYNGEE. V lost 4 bases to trimming and J lost 8 bases, with 10 bases between them. For the CDR3, the DNA is TGTGCCAGCAGCCCCCTTATCGATGAGCAGTTCTTC. Translating it yields CASSPLIDEQFF.

This clone was counted once. The chain uses TRBV5-6 and TRBJ2-5; TRBD2 is a possible D gene (7 bases). Germline-derived CDR1 and CDR2 are SGHDT and YYEEEE. V gave up 1 base and J gave up 5 bases, with 15 bases separating them. This CDR3 has 15 residues. CDR3 coding DNA: TGTGCCAGCAGCTTGTTGGCGGGGGCGGGGGAGACCCAGTACTTC. Translated: CASSLLAGAGETQYF.